The 8 T cell receptor beta chains below were found in one sample sequenced in a study of CD8 T cells in Susac syndrome. RNA was extracted with the RNeasy kit, and a quantity of roughly 0.5 to 1 ug was reverse transcribed using random hexamers. MiXCR, run by TCRdb on the immunoSEQ multiplex PCR reads, gives a single entry per CDR3 protein. There are about 120,000 distinct CDR3 sequences in the sample; over 90% occur only once, and about 0.3% lies in the top ten. The source material was CD8+ T cells from PBMCs. Receptors were obtained from a human donor with Susac syndrome.

The V and J genes are TRBV12-3 or TRBV12-4 and TRBJ2-3; 12 positions agree with TRBD2. The CDR3 extends over 18 amino acids. J gave up 2 bases and V 4 bases, and 10 bases lay outside the gene matches. CDR3 DNA: TGTGCCAGCAGTTCCAAGAACTGGACTAGCGGGACCACAGATACGCAGTATTTT. It yields the protein CASSSKNWTSGTTDTQYF.

This chain links TRBV9 with TRBJ2-1; TRBD2 agrees at 13 bases. The CDR3 is made up of 16 amino acids. V trimming: 8 bases; J trimming: 5 bases; junction bases outside the gene matches: 10. From germline, CDR1 is SGDLS and CDR2 YYNGEE. CDR3 loop: CASGLTSGGPNNEQFF. Here the CDR3 DNA reads TGTGCCAGTGGGTTGACTAGCGGGGGGCCGAACAATGAGCAGTTCTTC.

The genes are TRBV12-3 or TRBV12-4 and TRBJ2-5; the D gene is possibly TRBD1 (6 bases). Trimming removed 3 bases at V and 4 bases at J, with 15 bases between. CDR3 length: 15 residues. CDR3 nucleotide sequence: TGTGCCAGCAGTTTGGGGCAGGGGAGTATAGAGACCCAGTACTTC. Translated, it gives CASSLGQGSIETQYF.

This clonotype was seen just once. The chain has TRBV5-6 and TRBJ2-3; TRBD1 or TRBD2 may be the D gene (6 bases each). The ends were cut back, 4 bases at V and 4 bases at J, with 19 bases in the middle. The CDR3 spans 16 residues. Germline CDR1 and CDR2: SGHDT and YYEEEE. CDR3 amino acids: CASSVSPGGLADTQYF. The CDR3 DNA reads as TGTGCCAGCAGCGTCTCCCCTGGGGGGCTGGCAGATACGCAGTATTTT. Variable domain in full (rest from reference TRBV5-6 and TRBJ2-3): DAGVTQSPTHLIKTRGQQVTLRCSPKSGHDTVSWYQQALGQGPQFIFQYYEEEERQRGNFPDRFSGHQFPNYSSELNVNALLLGDSALYLCASSVSPGGLADTQYFGPGTRLTVL.

This clonotype was picked up one time. In DNA form, the CDR3 reads TGTGCCAGCAGCTTAAGGGGCCCGCGGGCTACGCAGTATTTT. Its translation: CASSLRGPRATQYF. The genes are TRBV7-9 and TRBJ2-3; either TRBD1 or TRBD2 may supply D (5 bases each). CDR3 length equals 14 residues. Germline lookup yields CDR1 SEHNR and CDR2 FQNEAQ (reference sequence). V lost 2 bases, J lost 8 bases, and 14 bases lay in between.

This chain joins TRBV18 and TRBJ1-5; D unclear. This CDR3 region has 16 residues. Germline-derived CDR1 and CDR2 are KGHSH and LQKENI. The V end was cut by 3 bases, the J end by 5 bases, with 17 bases between. CDR3 in DNA: TGTGCCAGCTCACCCCCCCTTGCGGGCCCGGATCAGCCCCAGCATTTT. This translates into CASSPPLAGPDQPQHF. Full variable domain (outside the CDR3, taken from reference TRBV18 and TRBJ1-5): NAGVMQNPRHLVRRRGQEARLRCSPMKGHSHVYWYRQLPEEGLKFMVYLQKENIIDESGMPKERFSAEFPKEGPSILRIQQVVRGDSAAYFCASSPPLAGPDQPQHFGDGTRLSIL.

The chain joins TRBV27 to TRBJ1-2; D is unresolved. The CDR3 runs to 14 residues. CDR1 and CDR2 (germline): MNHEY, SMNVEV (reference sequence). Trimming stripped 3 bases from V and 2 bases from J, with 10 bases between. Here the CDR3 reads CASSLRAGNYGYTF. The CDR3 region has the DNA TGTGCCAGCAGTTTGCGCGCAGGAAACTATGGCTACACCTTC.

J is TRBJ2-2 and V is TRBV9; D is undetermined. Trimming took off 0 bases at V and 4 bases at J, with 7 bases between the two ends. CDR3 length: 14 residues. Germline lookup yields CDR1 SGDLS and CDR2 YYNGEE. The CDR3 here is CASSVAGLTGELFF. CDR3 in DNA: TGTGCCAGCAGCGTAGCGGGCCTCACCGGGGAGCTGTTTTTT.